A single sample is the source of the 8 T cell receptor beta chains below, sequenced in a study of a mutant IDH1 vaccine in newly diagnosed glioma. The time point is: week 23, last vaccination. Vaccine doses each comprised 300 ug of mutant IDH1 20-mer peptide, with topical imiquimod. Libraries were prepared by immunoSEQ multiplex PCR; TCRdb keeps only in-frame clonotypes and omits some of them. The sample holds about 55,000 clones, roughly 80% seen once. No antigen has been identified for these receptors. This sample comprised PBMCs, obtained from a glioma patient whose treatment included an IDH1 peptide vaccine. All receptors come from a man in his forties with glioma.

This clone has only one observation. The chain joins TRBV7-9 to TRBJ2-5, with unresolved D. V lost 4 bases and J 5 bases, leaving 17 bases between the germline ends. CDR1 and CDR2 (germline): SEHNR, FQNEAQ (reference sequence). This CDR3 comprises 15 residues. The CDR3 here is CASSSPRPSEETQYF. The DNA of the CDR3 is TGTGCCAGCAGCTCCCCAAGACCTAGTGAGGAGACCCAGTACTTC.

The chain carries TRBV15 and TRBJ1-1, with no clear D. Germline CDR1 LNHNV, CDR2 YYDKDF (reference sequence). Trimming took off 3 bases at V and 0 bases at J, with 5 bases between the two ends. The CDR3 consists of 13 residues. The CDR3 DNA follows: TGTGCCACCAGCAGGTCCCTGAACACTGAAGCTTTCTTT. Its protein product is CATSRSLNTEAFF.

The genes are TRBV14 and TRBJ1-6, with TRBD1 matching over 7 bases. Germline V gene data show CDR1 as SGHDN and CDR2 as FVKESK. This CDR3 comprises 17 residues. Trimming took 0 bases from V and 4 from J; bases not matched to a gene: 6. Here the CDR3 DNA reads TGTGCCAGCAGCCAAGATGTAGGGACAGCATATAATTCACCCCTCCACTTT. Its translation: CASSQDVGTAYNSPLHF.

The CDR3 DNA is TGCGCCAGCAGCTTGGACAGGCCTGGCACAGATACGCAGTATTTT. This sequence encodes CASSLDRPGTDTQYF. The chain recombines TRBV5-1 with TRBJ2-3, with D possibly being TRBD1 (5 bases). Trimming cost V 0 bases and J 1 base, with 9 bases left between them. Germline V CDR1 and CDR2: SGHRS, YFSETQ. The CDR3 sequence is 15 residues long.

This chain links TRBV5-1 with TRBJ1-3, with D tentatively TRBD1 (6 bases). The V and J ends lost 3 bases and 0 bases respectively, with 13 bases between them. The CDR3 is made up of 16 amino acids. CDR1 SGHRS and CDR2 YFSETQ come from the germline V gene. The CDR3 DNA reads TGCGCCAGCAGCTCCGGGACACCCGTCTCTGGAAACACCATATATTTT. Its protein product is CASSSGTPVSGNTIYF.

The CDR3 is CASSLQGVGNSPLHF. Here the CDR3 DNA reads TGTGCCAGCAGCTTACAGGGGGTAGGTAATTCACCCCTCCACTTT. The chain carries TRBV7-9 and TRBJ1-6, with 7 bases matching TRBD1. The length of the CDR3 is 15 residues. In germline, CDR1 is SEHNR, CDR2 FQNEAQ (reference sequence). With V trimmed by 2 bases and J by 6 bases, 4 bases remained unmatched. Using reference TRBV7-9 and TRBJ1-6 for the parts outside the CDR3, the full variable domain is DTGVSQNPRHKITKRGQNVTFRCDPISEHNRLYWYRQTLGQGPEFLTYFQNEAQLEKSRLLSDRFSAERPKGSFSTLEIQRTEQGDSAMYLCASSLQGVGNSPLHFGNGTRLTVT.

This chain joins TRBV5-1 and TRBJ2-7; D is perhaps TRBD1 (5 bases). V lost 5 bases and J 7 bases, leaving 13 bases between the germline ends. This CDR3 region has 12 residues. Germline V gene data show CDR1 as SGHRS and CDR2 as YFSETQ. In nucleotides, the CDR3 is TGCGCCAGCAGTACCCCGGCAGGGGAGCAGTACTTC. Its protein is CASSTPAGEQYF.

The V gene is TRBV30, the J gene TRBJ1-1; D unclear. Germline CDR1 and CDR2: GTSNPN and SVGIG (reference sequence). The germline V and J ends were trimmed by 2 bases and 0 bases, with 10 bases remaining between them. This CDR3 is 14 amino acids long. CDR3 DNA: TGTGCCTGGAGTCCCGGTCACATGAACACTGAAGCTTTCTTT. It yields the protein CAWSPGHMNTEAFF. Drawing the rest from reference TRBV30 and TRBJ1-1, the complete variable domain is SQTIHQWPATLVQPVGSPLSLECTVEGTSNPNLYWYRQAAGRGLQLLFYSVGIGQISSEVPQNLSASRPQDRQFILSSKKLLLSDSGFYLCAWSPGHMNTEAFFGQGTRLTVV.